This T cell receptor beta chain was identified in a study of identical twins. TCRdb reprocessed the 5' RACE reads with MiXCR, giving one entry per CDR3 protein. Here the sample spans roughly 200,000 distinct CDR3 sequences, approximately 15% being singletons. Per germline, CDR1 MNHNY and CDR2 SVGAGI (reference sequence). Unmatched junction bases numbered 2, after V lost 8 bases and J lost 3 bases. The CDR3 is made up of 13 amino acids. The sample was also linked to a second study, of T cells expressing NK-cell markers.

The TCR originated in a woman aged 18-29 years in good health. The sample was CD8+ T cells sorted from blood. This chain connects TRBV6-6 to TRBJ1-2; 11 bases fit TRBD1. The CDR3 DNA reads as TGTGCCAGCTGGACAGGGGGCGACTATGGCTACACCTTC. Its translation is CASWTGGDYGYTF.